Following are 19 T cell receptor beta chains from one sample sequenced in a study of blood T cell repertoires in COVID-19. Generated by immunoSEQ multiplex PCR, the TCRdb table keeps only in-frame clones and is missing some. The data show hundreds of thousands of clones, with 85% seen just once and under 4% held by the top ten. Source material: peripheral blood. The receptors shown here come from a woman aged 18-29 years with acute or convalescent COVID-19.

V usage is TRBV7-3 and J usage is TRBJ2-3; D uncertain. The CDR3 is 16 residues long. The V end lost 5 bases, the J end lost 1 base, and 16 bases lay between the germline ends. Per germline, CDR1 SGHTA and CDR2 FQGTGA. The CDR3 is CASSATPGSRTDTQYF. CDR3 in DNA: TGTGCCAGCAGCGCTACGCCAGGTTCCCGCACAGATACGCAGTATTTT.

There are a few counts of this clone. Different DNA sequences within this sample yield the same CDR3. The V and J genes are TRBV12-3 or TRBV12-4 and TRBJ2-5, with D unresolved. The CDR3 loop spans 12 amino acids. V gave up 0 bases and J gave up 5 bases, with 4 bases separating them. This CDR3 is CASSLASETQYF. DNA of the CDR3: TGTGCCAGCAGTTTAGCGTCGGAGACCCAGTACTTC.

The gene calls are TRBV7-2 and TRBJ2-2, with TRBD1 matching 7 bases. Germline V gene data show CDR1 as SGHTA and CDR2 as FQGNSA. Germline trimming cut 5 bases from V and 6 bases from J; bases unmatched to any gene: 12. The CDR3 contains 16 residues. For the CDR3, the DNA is TGTGCCAGCAGCACCACAGGGGCGCCGGCGGCCGGGGAGCTGTTTTTT. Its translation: CASSTTGAPAAGELFF.

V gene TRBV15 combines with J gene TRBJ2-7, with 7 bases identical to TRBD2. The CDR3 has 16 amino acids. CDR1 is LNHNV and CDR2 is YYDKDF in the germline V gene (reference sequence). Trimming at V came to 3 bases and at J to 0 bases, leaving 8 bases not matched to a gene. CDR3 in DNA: TGTGCCACCAGCAGCGGTTTGCGCGGGAGCTCCTACGAGCAGTACTTC. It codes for CATSSGLRGSSYEQYF.

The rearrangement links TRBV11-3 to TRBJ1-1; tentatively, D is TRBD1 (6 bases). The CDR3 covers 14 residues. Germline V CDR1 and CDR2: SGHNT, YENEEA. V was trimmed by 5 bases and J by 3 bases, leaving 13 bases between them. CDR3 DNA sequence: TGTGCCAGCAGCCCCACAGGGTACGACACTGAAGCTTTCTTT. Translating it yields CASSPTGYDTEAFF.

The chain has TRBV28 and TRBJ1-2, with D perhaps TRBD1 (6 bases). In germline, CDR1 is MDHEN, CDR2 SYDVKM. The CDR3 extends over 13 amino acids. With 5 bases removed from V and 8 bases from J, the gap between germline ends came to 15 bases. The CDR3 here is CASSPLGGEGYTF. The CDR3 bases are TGTGCCAGCAGTCCGCTAGGGGGGGAAGGCTACACCTTC.

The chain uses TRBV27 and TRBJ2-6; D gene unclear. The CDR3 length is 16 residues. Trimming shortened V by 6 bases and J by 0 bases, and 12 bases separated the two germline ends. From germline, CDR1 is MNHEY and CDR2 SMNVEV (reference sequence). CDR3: CASSNTAASGANVLTF. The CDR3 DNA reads TGTGCCAGCAGCAACACGGCGGCCTCTGGGGCCAACGTCCTGACTTTC.

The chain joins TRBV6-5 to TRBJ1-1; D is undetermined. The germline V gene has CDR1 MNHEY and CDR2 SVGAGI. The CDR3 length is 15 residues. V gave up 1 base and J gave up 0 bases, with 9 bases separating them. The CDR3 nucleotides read TGTGCCAGCAGTTACTTTCCGGAGATGAACACTGAAGCTTTCTTT. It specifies CASSYFPEMNTEAFF.

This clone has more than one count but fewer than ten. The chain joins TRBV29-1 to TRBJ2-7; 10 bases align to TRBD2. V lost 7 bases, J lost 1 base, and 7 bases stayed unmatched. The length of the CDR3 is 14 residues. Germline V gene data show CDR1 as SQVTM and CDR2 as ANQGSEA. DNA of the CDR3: TGCAGCGGAATCCGAGCGGGAGGGTCCTACGAGCAGTACTTC. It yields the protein CSGIRAGGSYEQYF.

This CDR3 reads CASSSGTEGNTEAFF. The CDR3 DNA sequence: TGTGCCAGCAGCTCCGGGACAGAAGGTAACACTGAAGCTTTCTTT. The chain recombines TRBV7-9 with TRBJ1-1, with TRBD1 matching over 7 bases. V trimming: 4 bases; J trimming: 2 bases; junction bases outside the gene matches: 7. Germline CDR1 reads SEHNR; CDR2 reads FQNEAQ (reference sequence). The CDR3 is made up of 15 amino acids.

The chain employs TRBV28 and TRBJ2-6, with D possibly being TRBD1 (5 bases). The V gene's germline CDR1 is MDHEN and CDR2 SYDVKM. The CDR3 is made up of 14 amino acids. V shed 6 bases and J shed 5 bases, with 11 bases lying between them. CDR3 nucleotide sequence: TGTGCCAGCAGCGGCGACAGTTGGGCCAACGTCCTGACTTTC. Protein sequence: CASSGDSWANVLTF.

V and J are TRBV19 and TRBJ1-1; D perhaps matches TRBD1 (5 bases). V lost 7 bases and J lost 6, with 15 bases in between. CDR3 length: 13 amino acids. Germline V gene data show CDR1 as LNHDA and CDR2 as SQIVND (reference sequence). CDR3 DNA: TGTGCCAGTAACCCACAGGTTAGTTCTGAAGCTTTCTTT. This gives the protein CASNPQVSSEAFF.

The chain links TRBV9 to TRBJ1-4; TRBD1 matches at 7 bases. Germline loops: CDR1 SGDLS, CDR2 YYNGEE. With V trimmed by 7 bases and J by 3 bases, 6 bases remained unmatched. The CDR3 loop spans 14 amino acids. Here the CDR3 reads CASGGGDSNEKLFF. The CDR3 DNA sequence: TGTGCCAGCGGAGGGGGCGACTCTAATGAAAAACTGTTTTTT.

The CDR3 nucleotides are TGTGCCAGCAGCCCGCAACGGACCGGGGAGCTGTTTTTT. Protein product: CASSPQRTGELFF. The V gene is TRBV7-3, the J gene TRBJ2-2; D unresolved. This CDR3 has 13 amino acids. Trimming pared 5 bases from V and 5 bases from J, leaving 9 bases between. Germline values: CDR1 SGHTA, CDR2 FQGTGA.

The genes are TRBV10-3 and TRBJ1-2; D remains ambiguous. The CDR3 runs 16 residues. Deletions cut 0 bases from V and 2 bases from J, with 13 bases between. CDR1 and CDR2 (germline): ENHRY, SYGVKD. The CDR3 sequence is CAISESTWQLNYGYTF. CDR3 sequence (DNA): TGTGCCATCAGTGAGTCGACTTGGCAGCTGAACTATGGCTACACCTTC.

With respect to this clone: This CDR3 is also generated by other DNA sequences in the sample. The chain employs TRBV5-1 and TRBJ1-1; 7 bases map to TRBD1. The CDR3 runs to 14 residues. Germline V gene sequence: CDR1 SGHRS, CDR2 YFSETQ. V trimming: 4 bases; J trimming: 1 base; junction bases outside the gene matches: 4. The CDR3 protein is CASSLDRANTEAFF. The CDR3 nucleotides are TGCGCCAGCAGCCTAGACAGGGCGAACACTGAAGCTTTCTTT.

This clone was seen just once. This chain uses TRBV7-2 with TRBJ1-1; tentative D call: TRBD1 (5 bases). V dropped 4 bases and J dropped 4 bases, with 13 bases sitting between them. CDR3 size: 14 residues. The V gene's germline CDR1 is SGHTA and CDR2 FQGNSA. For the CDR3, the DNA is TGTGCCAGCAGCTACGGGGGGTTCGGCACTGAAGCTTTCTTT. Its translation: CASSYGGFGTEAFF. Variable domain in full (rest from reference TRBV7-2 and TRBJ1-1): GAGVSQSPSNKVTEKGKDVELRCDPISGHTALYWYRQSLGQGLEFLIYFQGNSAPDKSGLPSDRFSAERTGGSVSTLTIQRTQQEDSAVYLCASSYGGFGTEAFFGQGTRLTVV.

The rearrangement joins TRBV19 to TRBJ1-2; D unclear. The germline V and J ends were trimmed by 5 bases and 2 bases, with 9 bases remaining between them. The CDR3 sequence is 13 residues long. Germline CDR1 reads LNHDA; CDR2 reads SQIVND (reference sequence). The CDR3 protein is CASSFGSNYGYTF. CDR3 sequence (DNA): TGTGCCAGTAGTTTCGGTTCGAACTATGGCTACACCTTC. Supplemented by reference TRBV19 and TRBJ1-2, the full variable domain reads DGGITQSPKYLFRKEGQNVTLSCEQNLNHDAMYWYRQDPGQGLRLIYYSQIVNDFQKGDIAEGYSVSREKKESFPLTVTSAQKNPTAFYLCASSFGSNYGYTFGSGTRLTVV.

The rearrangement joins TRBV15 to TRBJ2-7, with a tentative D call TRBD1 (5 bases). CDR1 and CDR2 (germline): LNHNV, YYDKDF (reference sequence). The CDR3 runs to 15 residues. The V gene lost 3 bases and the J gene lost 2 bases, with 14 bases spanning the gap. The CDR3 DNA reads TGTGCCACCAGCAGGGGGCCAGGGCTAACCTACGAGCAGTACTTC. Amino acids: CATSRGPGLTYEQYF. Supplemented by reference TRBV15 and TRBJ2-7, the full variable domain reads DAMVIQNPRYQVTQFGKPVTLSCSQTLNHNVMYWYQQKSSQAPKLLFHYYDKDFNNEADTPDNFQSRRPNTSFCFLDIRSPGLGDTAMYLCATSRGPGLTYEQYFGPGTRLTVT.